These 22 T cell receptor beta chains came from one sample sequenced in a study of blood T cell repertoires in COVID-19. Profiling relied on immunoSEQ multiplex PCR, and the TCRdb table lists in-frame clones only, not all of them. Here the sample spans roughly 30,000 clones, 88% being singletons. Sample: peripheral blood. The receptor set was obtained from a man aged 60 to 75 with COVID-19, enrolled during active disease.

The chain carries TRBV6-5 and TRBJ1-1; unclear D gene. Trimming shortened V by 7 bases and J by 1 base, and 16 bases separated the two germline ends. Germline CDR1 MNHEY, CDR2 SVGAGI. CDR3 size: 15 residues. The CDR3 region is CASTALAHGNTEAFF. CDR3 nucleotides: TGTGCCAGCACTGCCCTGGCTCATGGGAACACTGAAGCTTTCTTT.

The genes are TRBV28 and TRBJ2-7; 9 bases agree with TRBD1. V lost 7 bases, J lost 1 base, and 8 bases stayed unmatched. Germline V gene data show CDR1 as MDHEN and CDR2 as SYDVKM. The CDR3 extends over 15 amino acids. The CDR3 DNA is TGTGCCAGCATCCCGGGACAGGGAGGATCCTACGAGCAGTACTTC. This translates into CASIPGQGGSYEQYF.

This chain links TRBV4-2 with TRBJ2-3, with D possibly matching TRBD1 (5 bases). The CDR3 sequence is 16 residues long. Trimming cost V 0 bases and J 0 bases, with 10 bases left between them. The germline V gene has CDR1 LGHNA and CDR2 YNFKEQ. This chain's CDR3 is CASSQDAGISTDTQYF. DNA for the CDR3: TGTGCCAGCAGCCAAGATGCAGGGATAAGCACAGATACGCAGTATTTT.

The chain uses TRBV29-1 and TRBJ2-5, with D possibly being TRBD2 (8 bases). Germline CDR1 SQVTM, CDR2 ANQGSEA. V lost 5 bases to trimming and J lost 5 bases, with 30 bases between them. The CDR3 has 18 residues. This chain's CDR3 is CSVLKGGLAGGLGETQYF. CDR3 sequence (DNA): TGCAGCGTTTTAAAAGGTGGACTAGCAGGGGGATTGGGGGAGACCCAGTACTTC.

The V and J genes are TRBV6-2 or TRBV6-3 and TRBJ2-7; 7 bases match TRBD1. This CDR3 contains 14 residues. Unmatched junction bases numbered 7, after V lost 5 bases and J lost 3 bases. Germline assignment: CDR1 MNHEY and CDR2 SVGEGT. Here the CDR3 reads CASSRLGQYYEQYF. CDR3 bases: TGTGCCAGCAGTCGACTGGGACAGTACTACGAGCAGTACTTC.

This chain links TRBV28 with TRBJ2-5; D may be TRBD1 (5 bases). The CDR3 covers 14 residues. Between the trimmed V and J ends, which lost 5 bases and 5 bases, there was a span of 15 bases. Germline assignment: CDR1 MDHEN and CDR2 SYDVKM. The CDR3 DNA reads TGTGCCAGCAGTCTACCAGGGTTTTTGGAGACCCAGTACTTC. It codes for CASSLPGFLETQYF.

V and J are TRBV6-2 or TRBV6-3 and TRBJ2-3; unclear D gene. Between the trimmed V and J ends, which lost 0 bases and 0 bases, there was a span of 4 bases. CDR3 length equals 14 residues. Germline V gene sequence: CDR1 MNHEY, CDR2 SVGEGT. The CDR3 loop is CASSYSTSTDTQYF. CDR3 in DNA: TGTGCCAGCAGTTACTCGACTAGCACAGATACGCAGTATTTT.

The chain is built from TRBV6-1 and TRBJ2-7, with TRBD1 matching over 7 bases. The ends lost 3 bases at V and 1 base at J; junction bases unmatched: 9. The CDR3 length is 16 residues. CDR1 is MNHNS, CDR2 SASEGT, per germline. CDR3 protein: CASSDPGQVRSYEQYF. The CDR3 DNA follows: TGTGCCAGCAGTGATCCCGGACAGGTTAGGTCCTACGAGCAGTACTTC.

This chain links TRBV6-6 with TRBJ2-3, with D tentatively TRBD2 (6 bases). This CDR3 has 15 amino acids. The V gene's germline CDR1 is MNHNY and CDR2 SVGAGI (reference sequence). Trimming removed 5 bases at V and 0 bases at J, with 12 bases between. The CDR3 sequence: CASSQGLLSTDTQYF. CDR3 nucleotide sequence: TGTGCCAGCAGTCAGGGACTTCTTAGCACAGATACGCAGTATTTT.

The rearrangement joins TRBV3-1 (or the pseudogene TRBV3-2) to TRBJ1-2; D not certain. The germline gives CDR1 LGHDT, CDR2 YNNKEL (reference sequence). The CDR3 loop spans 12 amino acids. Trimming shortened V by 1 base and J by 4 bases, and 4 bases separated the two germline ends. CDR3 sequence (DNA): TGTGCCAGCAGCCAAGCCAGCTATGGCTACACCTTC. Translating gives CASSQASYGYTF.

The CDR3 DNA reads TGTGCCAGCAGGTGGACAGGGGGCTACGAGCAGTACTTC. Translated, it gives CASRWTGGYEQYF. The genes are TRBV12-3 or TRBV12-4 and TRBJ2-7; 10 bases match TRBD1. The CDR3 totals 13 residues. Trimming took 6 bases from V and 3 from J; bases not matched to a gene: 2.

The gene calls are TRBV7-9 and TRBJ1-1; 7 bases map to TRBD1. CDR3 size: 12 residues. Germline V gives CDR1 SEHNR, CDR2 FQNEAQ (reference sequence). Germline trimming cut 2 bases from V and 10 bases from J; bases unmatched to any gene: 4. CDR3 coding DNA: TGTGCCAGCAGCTTATTCGGGACAGTAGCTTTCTTT. Residues: CASSLFGTVAFF.

This clone is a singleton in its sample. The V gene is TRBV18, the J gene TRBJ2-7; possible D gene TRBD2, 5 bases. V was shortened by 0 bases and J by 5 bases, with 38 bases between the two germline ends. Germline V gives CDR1 KGHSH, CDR2 LQKENI. This CDR3 has 23 residues. DNA for the CDR3: TGTGCCAGCTCACCACCGGTTTCGGTTCGGGCGGGTCGGGGATCCTTAAATCACCACGAGCAGTACTTC. Translation gives CASSPPVSVRAGRGSLNHHEQYF.

This chain connects TRBV24-1 to TRBJ1-2; TRBD1 agrees at 7 bases. There are 12 residues in the CDR3. V lost 6 bases, J lost 8 bases, and 5 bases stayed unmatched. Germline V gene lookup returns CDR1 KGHDR and CDR2 SFDVKD. CDR3 region: CATSLTGEGYTF. CDR3 sequence (DNA): TGTGCCACCAGTTTAACAGGGGAGGGCTACACCTTC.

The chain couples TRBV19 to TRBJ2-7; D perhaps matches TRBD2 (5 bases). CDR1 is LNHDA and CDR2 is SQIVND in the germline V gene (reference sequence). The CDR3 runs to 11 residues. V lost 7 bases and J 9 bases, leaving 13 bases between the germline ends. CDR3 residues: CASTAGELQYF. The CDR3 DNA reads as TGTGCCAGTACGGCCGGGGAGTTGCAGTACTTC.

This chain connects TRBV5-6 to TRBJ1-4; possibly TRBD1 for D (6 bases). The length of the CDR3 is 16 residues. Germline CDR1 SGHDT, CDR2 YYEEEE. V lost 1 base, J lost 7 bases, and 17 bases lay in between. CDR3 bases: TGTGCCAGCAGCTTGAACTTGATGGGGACACCTGAAAAACTGTTTTTT. Amino acid sequence: CASSLNLMGTPEKLFF. Supplemented by reference TRBV5-6 and TRBJ1-4, the full variable domain reads DAGVTQSPTHLIKTRGQQVTLRCSPKSGHDTVSWYQQALGQGPQFIFQYYEEEERQRGNFPDRFSGHQFPNYSSELNVNALLLGDSALYLCASSLNLMGTPEKLFFGSGTQLSVL.

The V gene is TRBV5-4, the J gene TRBJ2-3; D is possibly TRBD1 (6 bases). Deletions cut 1 base from V and 0 bases from J, with 18 bases between. CDR1 is SGHNT, CDR2 YYREEE, per germline (reference sequence). The CDR3 contains 18 residues. The CDR3 loop is CASSLRWGLRSSTDTQYF. CDR3 DNA sequence: TGTGCCAGCAGCTTGAGGTGGGGGCTCAGGTCTAGCACAGATACGCAGTATTTT.

This clone was detected a few times. This chain joins TRBV27 and TRBJ1-5; D is unresolved. V lost 6 bases, J lost 3 bases, and 9 bases lay in between. The CDR3 runs to 13 residues. Germline CDR1 is MNHEY and CDR2 is SMNVEV (reference sequence). DNA of the CDR3: TGTGCCAGCAGGGGTGGAGTCAATCAGCCCCAGCATTTT. Its protein product is CASRGGVNQPQHF.

V gene TRBV7-2 combines with J gene TRBJ1-5; TRBD1 agrees at 8 bases. The CDR3 loop spans 14 amino acids. Germline V CDR1 and CDR2: SGHTA, FQGNSA. J gave up 7 bases and V 5 bases, and 7 bases lay outside the gene matches. The CDR3 spells CASSNDRGRQPQHF. The CDR3 coding sequence is TGTGCCAGCAGCAATGACAGGGGAAGACAGCCCCAGCATTTT.

The chain links TRBV6-2 or TRBV6-3 to TRBJ2-5, with 9 bases matching TRBD2. CDR3 length: 17 amino acids. Germline lookup yields CDR1 MNHEY and CDR2 SVGEGT. After removal of 0 bases from V and 0 bases from J, the junction contained 5 bases not matched to a gene. CDR3 residues: CASSYSGRLADQETQYF. For the CDR3, the DNA is TGTGCCAGCAGTTACTCGGGCAGACTAGCGGACCAAGAGACCCAGTACTTC.

This sequence joins TRBV28 and TRBJ2-2, with D possibly TRBD1 on 6 matching bases. Germline loops: CDR1 MDHEN, CDR2 SYDVKM. The V and J ends lost 3 bases and 5 bases respectively, with 19 bases between them. The CDR3 consists of 17 residues. The CDR3 is CASSFSKVQGSTGELFF. CDR3 nucleotide sequence: TGTGCCAGCAGTTTCTCCAAGGTACAGGGAAGTACCGGGGAGCTGTTTTTT.

In this sample, this clone turned up once. The chain couples TRBV19 to TRBJ2-3; D is ambiguous. This CDR3 region has 15 residues. Trimming stripped 6 bases from V and 4 bases from J, with 17 bases between. Germline V gene data show CDR1 as LNHDA and CDR2 as SQIVND (reference sequence). The CDR3 coding sequence is TGTGCCAGTAGACTCAGTCCTGGCGGCGCAGATACGCAGTATTTT. Its protein is CASRLSPGGADTQYF.